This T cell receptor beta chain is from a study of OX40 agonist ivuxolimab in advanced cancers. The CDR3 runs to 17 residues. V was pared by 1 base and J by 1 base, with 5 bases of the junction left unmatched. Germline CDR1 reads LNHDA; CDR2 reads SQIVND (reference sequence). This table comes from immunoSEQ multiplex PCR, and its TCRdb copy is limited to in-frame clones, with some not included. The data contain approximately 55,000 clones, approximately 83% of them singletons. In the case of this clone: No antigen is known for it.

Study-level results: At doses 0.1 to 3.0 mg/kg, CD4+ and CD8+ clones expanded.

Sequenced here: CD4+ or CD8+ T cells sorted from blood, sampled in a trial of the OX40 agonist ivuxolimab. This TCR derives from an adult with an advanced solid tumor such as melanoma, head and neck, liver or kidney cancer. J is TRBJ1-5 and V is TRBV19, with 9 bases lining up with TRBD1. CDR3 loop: CASSIVTGGASNQPQHF. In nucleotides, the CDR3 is TGTGCCAGTAGTATAGTGACAGGGGGTGCGAGCAATCAGCCCCAGCATTTT.